This TCR beta chain was retrieved from a study of identical twins. TCRdb reanalysed the 5' RACE reads using MiXCR and keeps one entry per CDR3 protein. The sample records 260,000 or so distinct CDR3 sequences, approximately 6.8% being singletons. The germline CDR1 and CDR2 sequences are ENHRY and SYGVKD. Unmatched junction bases numbered 7, after V lost 0 bases and J lost 3 bases. The CDR3 runs 17 residues. Whole-study results and caveats: A cross-sectional statistical analysis, not follow-up of the same donors, supported the conclusions. Researchers reported weaker excess twin sharing in beta out-of-frame sequences. High-abundance cord blood beta clonotypes had fewer insertions; memory repertoires showed none.

Comments on this clonotype: What it binds is unknown.

This sample was shared with a second study, whose subject was yellow fever vaccine responses in identical twins. Per that study: Vaccine T cell responses of twins reportedly seemed partly convergent and partly personalized.

The chain links TRBV10-3 to TRBJ2-3; 9 bases map to TRBD2. This TCR was sampled from a woman younger than 30 in good health. The material sequenced was CD8+ T cells sorted from blood. The CDR3 region is CAISESVAGGATDTQYF. As DNA, the CDR3 is TGTGCCATCAGTGAGTCGGTTGCGGGGGGGGCGACAGATACGCAGTATTTT.